This T cell receptor beta chain came from a study of blood T cell repertoires in COVID-19 (dated by TCRdb to the early 2020s). Regarding the study in general: Collaborator samples came from the United States, Italy and Spain and covered acute and convalescent phases of COVID-19. Deeply sampled blood TCRbeta repertoires from subjects exposed to, actively infected with, or recovered from COVID-19 were included in the dataset. A freely available public database, intended as a resource for researchers studying the immune response to SARS-CoV-2, is where the repertoires were released. HLA class I and class II types, where available, came from metadata supplied by the sample provider rather than from assay-based typing. Nearly every sample came with metadata listing a de-identified subject ID, COVID-19 status, age in years and sex. The samples were drawn from the first 160 participants of the ongoing ImmuneRACE study and from 1,254 subjects provided by 6 global collaborators. The material from the prospective study consisted of cDNA or gDNA derived from T cells, B-cell-depleted T cells, or PBMCs.

The immunoSEQ Assay, a bias-controlled multiplex PCR, was used to amplify TCRbeta CDR3 regions from genomic DNA. The study's own analysis went as follows. Nucleated cell counts per sample were estimated from amplification of reference gene primers within the assay. To quantify the absolute abundance of each unique TCRbeta CDR3 rearrangement, sequence reads were collapsed and filtered. For each sample, productive Simpson clonality was calculated by taking the square root of Simpson's diversity index across productive rearrangements. In its TCRdb copy, this immuneACCESS table keeps in-frame sequences only and misses some clones. Where compared with another copy, unresolved V genes explain less than half of these, and the others have no known cause. The V and J calls and clone size are taken from that table; D and trimming were inferred from the DNA. The sample data list 65,000 to 75,000 clones, and approximately 80% of these were observed just once. The ten most abundant clones make up around 12% of the sample.

This clone was detected only a few times. The antigen it binds to is not known. Base qualities are not provided; no much larger clone lies one nucleotide away. The investigation overall reported the following: How much clinical and demographic metadata was included differed by source and by participant, and the metadata was provided uncurated.

Each collaborating institution followed its own protocols to collect whole blood in K2EDTA tubes. Collaborator samples were shipped for TCRbeta analysis as frozen whole blood, isolated PBMCs, or DNA extracted from either sample type. The CDR3 numbers 14 residues from cysteine through phenylalanine. Just the 42-base CDR3 DNA is kept, in frame starting at base 1. The junction shows trimming of 3 bases on V and 7 bases on J, plus 15 bases between the germline ends. Looking up the germline V gene yields CDR1 MGHRA and CDR2 YSYEKL. The chain links TRBV4-1 with TRBJ1-1, with an unclear D gene assignment. This receptor was taken from a human donor in a cohort sampled during active COVID-19. Specimen: peripheral blood. The nucleotide sequence reads TGCGCCAGCAGCCATCCGGAGCGGGGAGGTGAAGCTTTCTTT. This is translated as CASSHPERGGEAFF.